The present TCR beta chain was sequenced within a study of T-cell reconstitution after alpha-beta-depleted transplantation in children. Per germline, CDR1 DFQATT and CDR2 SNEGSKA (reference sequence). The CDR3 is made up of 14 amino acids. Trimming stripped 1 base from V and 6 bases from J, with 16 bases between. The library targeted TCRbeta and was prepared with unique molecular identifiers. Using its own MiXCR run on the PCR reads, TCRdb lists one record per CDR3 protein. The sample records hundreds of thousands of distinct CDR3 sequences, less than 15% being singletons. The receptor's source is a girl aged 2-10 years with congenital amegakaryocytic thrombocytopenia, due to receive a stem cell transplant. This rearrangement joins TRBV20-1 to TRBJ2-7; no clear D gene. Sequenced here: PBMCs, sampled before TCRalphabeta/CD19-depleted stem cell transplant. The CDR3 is CSARAPTQPLEQYF. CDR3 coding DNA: TGCAGTGCTAGAGCCCCAACCCAGCCCCTCGAGCAGTACTTC.